Below are 21 T cell receptor beta chains sequenced from a single sample in a study of blood T cell repertoires in COVID-19. The method was immunoSEQ multiplex PCR; TCRdb's version includes in-frame clones alone and lacks a portion of them. Of about 250,000 clones listed, roughly 88% are singletons. Sequencing used peripheral blood. All receptors derive from a woman under 40 with COVID-19, enrolled during active disease.

The chain employs TRBV19 and TRBJ1-5; TRBD1 agrees at 9 bases. The CDR3 length is 16 residues. The ends lost 3 bases at V and 5 bases at J; junction bases unmatched: 8. Per germline, CDR1 LNHDA and CDR2 SQIVND (reference sequence). The CDR3 DNA sequence: TGTGCCAGTAGTATTATTGGGACAGGGAAGGATCAGCCCCAGCATTTT. This translates into CASSIIGTGKDQPQHF.

This sequence joins TRBV11-2 and TRBJ1-2, with D unclear. In germline, CDR1 is SGHAT, CDR2 FQNNGV. The length of the CDR3 is 13 residues. V was shortened by 5 bases and J by 7 bases, with 14 bases between the two germline ends. The CDR3 spells CASSVWEGAGYTF. DNA for the CDR3: TGTGCCAGCAGCGTTTGGGAGGGTGCTGGCTACACCTTC.

V is TRBV7-9 and J is TRBJ2-1, with TRBD2 identical over 7 bases. Germline V CDR1 and CDR2: SEHNR, FQNEAQ (reference sequence). The junction had 4 bases not matched to a gene; V was cut back by 5 bases and J by 9 bases. The CDR3 loop spans 12 amino acids. The CDR3 DNA sequence: TGTGCCAGCAGCCCGTGGGGGGGTGAGCAGTTCTTC. Its protein product is CASSPWGGEQFF. The full variable domain, its missing parts supplied by reference TRBV7-9 and TRBJ2-1, is DTGVSQNPRHKITKRGQNVTFRCDPISEHNRLYWYRQTLGQGPEFLTYFQNEAQLEKSRLLSDRFSAERPKGSFSTLEIQRTEQGDSAMYLCASSPWGGEQFFGPGTRLTVL.

The chain employs TRBV19 and TRBJ2-5; D uncertain. The V gene lost 1 base and the J gene lost 2 bases, with 5 bases spanning the gap. From germline, CDR1 is LNHDA and CDR2 SQIVND (reference sequence). The CDR3 extends over 13 amino acids. For the CDR3, the DNA is TGTGCCAGTAGTATAGTTCAGCAAGAGACCCAGTACTTC. The encoded protein is CASSIVQQETQYF.

The chain links TRBV11-2 to TRBJ1-4; weak D call: TRBD1 (5 bases). The CDR3 has 15 residues. Trimming stripped 5 bases from V and 7 bases from J, with 17 bases between. CDR1 SGHAT and CDR2 FQNNGV come from the germline V gene. The CDR3 spells CASSRRAAGGEKLFF. The CDR3, as DNA: TGTGCCAGCAGCCGCCGGGCGGCGGGGGGTGAAAAACTGTTTTTT.

This clone was seen only once. The chain combines TRBV19 with TRBJ2-4; a weak D match, TRBD2 (6 bases). Between the trimmed V and J ends, which lost 9 bases and 2 bases, there was a span of 11 bases. This CDR3 region has 13 residues. The germline V gene encodes CDR1 LNHDA and CDR2 SQIVND (reference sequence). CDR3 DNA sequence: TGTGCCAGCTCAGGGACTTCCAAAAACATTCAGTACTTC. This translates into CASSGTSKNIQYF.

This chain joins TRBV5-6 and TRBJ2-7, with D perhaps matching TRBD2 (6 bases). Germline values: CDR1 SGHDT, CDR2 YYEEEE. This CDR3 region has 15 residues. The V end was cut by 3 bases, the J end by 6 bases, with 19 bases between. The CDR3 region is CASSWGTGSLTEQYF. CDR3 DNA: TGTGCCAGCAGCTGGGGCACCGGGAGCTTGACCGAGCAGTACTTC.

This chain uses TRBV11-2 with TRBJ2-1; tentative D call: TRBD1 (5 bases). Germline CDR1 and CDR2: SGHAT and FQNNGV. Deletions cut 8 bases from V and 0 bases from J, with 14 bases between. The CDR3 extends over 15 amino acids. The CDR3 sequence is CASGPRESSYNEQFF. The CDR3 bases are TGTGCCAGCGGACCCAGGGAAAGCTCCTACAATGAGCAGTTCTTC.

The chain recombines TRBV18 with TRBJ1-5, with 7 bases lining up with TRBD1. CDR3 length: 15 residues. V lost 3 bases to trimming and J lost 4 bases; unmatched junction nucleotides: 6. Germline CDR1 is KGHSH and CDR2 is LQKENI. Here the CDR3 DNA reads TGTGCCAGCTCACCGGAGGGGGCGCGGAATCAGCCCCAGCATTTT. It encodes CASSPEGARNQPQHF.

This clone was detected once. The chain is built from TRBV28 and TRBJ2-7; a possible D gene is TRBD1 (6 bases). The CDR3 contains 18 residues. V shed 1 base and J shed 3 bases, with 22 bases lying between them. Germline V gives CDR1 MDHEN, CDR2 SYDVKM. CDR3 region: CASSLSRGRTRAGYEQYF. The CDR3 DNA reads TGTGCCAGCAGTTTATCCAGGGGAAGGACAAGGGCAGGCTACGAGCAGTACTTC.

The V and J genes are TRBV3-1 (or the pseudogene TRBV3-2) and TRBJ1-5; perhaps TRBD1 as D (5 bases). The CDR3 has 15 amino acids. Between the trimmed V and J ends, which lost 0 bases and 5 bases, there was a span of 11 bases. Germline-derived CDR1 and CDR2 are LGHDT and YNNKEL (reference sequence). CDR3 region: CASSQDLGEDQPQHF. The CDR3 nucleotides read TGTGCCAGCAGCCAAGATTTGGGGGAGGATCAGCCCCAGCATTTT.

The chain uses TRBV5-1 and TRBJ2-2, with 7 bases matching TRBD1. V lost 2 bases and J lost 5; bases outside the gene matches: 9. This CDR3 region has 16 residues. The germline V gene encodes CDR1 SGHRS and CDR2 YFSETQ. The CDR3: CASSFLGGISTGELFF. In DNA form, the CDR3 reads TGCGCCAGCAGCTTTTTAGGGGGCATTTCGACCGGGGAGCTGTTTTTT.

The chain has TRBV7-9 and TRBJ1-2, with D unclear. Trimming pared 5 bases from V and 4 bases from J, leaving 11 bases between. From germline, CDR1 is SEHNR and CDR2 FQNEAQ (reference sequence). The CDR3 has 13 amino acids. The CDR3, as DNA: TGTGCCAGCAGCCGGACTGATCCCTATGGCTACACCTTC. Amino acids: CASSRTDPYGYTF.

V usage is TRBV28 and J usage is TRBJ2-3, with a weak D call TRBD2 (5 bases). The germline V gene encodes CDR1 MDHEN and CDR2 SYDVKM. The CDR3 spans 14 residues. Trimming took 6 bases from V and 6 from J, leaving 16 bases between them. The CDR3 coding sequence is TGTGCCAGCAGCCCATCCGGGAACTCGGATACGCAGTATTTT. Its protein is CASSPSGNSDTQYF. Combining the CDR3 with reference TRBV28 and TRBJ2-3 gives the whole variable domain DVKVTQSSRYLVKRTGEKVFLECVQDMDHENMFWYRQDPGLGLRLIYFSYDVKMKEKGDIPEGYSVSREKKERFSLILESASTNQTSMYLCASSPSGNSDTQYFGPGTRLTVL.

The genes are TRBV9 and TRBJ1-6, with 9 bases that match TRBD1. J lost 4 bases, V lost 3 bases, and 2 bases had no gene match. Germline V CDR1 and CDR2: SGDLS, YYNGEE. The CDR3 contains 15 residues. In DNA, the CDR3 is TGTGCCAGCAGCGGCGACAGGGGGTATAATTCACCCCTCCACTTT. This encodes CASSGDRGYNSPLHF.

The rearrangement uses TRBV5-1 and TRBJ2-1; 13 bases line up with TRBD2. Trimming took 8 bases from V and 6 from J; bases not matched to a gene: 5. This CDR3 is built from 14 residues. Germline V lookup: CDR1 SGHRS, CDR2 YFSETQ. The CDR3 nucleotides read TGCGCCAGTACACTAGCGGGAGGGGGCAATGAGCAGTTCTTC. This sequence encodes CASTLAGGGNEQFF.

This clone showed up just once. The chain is built from TRBV27 and TRBJ1-4, with TRBD1 identical over 8 bases. The V and J ends lost 5 bases and 8 bases, in that order; junction bases with no gene match: 7. The germline V gene has CDR1 MNHEY and CDR2 SMNVEV (reference sequence). The CDR3 has 14 amino acids. DNA for the CDR3: TGTGCCAGCAGTCCAGGACAGGGTAGGGAAAAACTGTTTTTT. Amino acids: CASSPGQGREKLFF.

As to this clone: Other DNA sequences from this sample encode an identical CDR3 as well. The chain carries TRBV19 and TRBJ1-1; D is unresolved. The CDR3 has 12 amino acids. Trimming shortened V by 6 bases and J by 1 base, and 6 bases separated the two germline ends. CDR1 is LNHDA and CDR2 is SQIVND in the germline V gene (reference sequence). The CDR3 protein is CASSTRNTEAFF. The CDR3 bases are TGTGCCAGTAGCACTCGGAACACTGAAGCTTTCTTT. Full variable domain (rest looked up from reference TRBV19 and TRBJ1-1): DGGITQSPKYLFRKEGQNVTLSCEQNLNHDAMYWYRQDPGQGLRLIYYSQIVNDFQKGDIAEGYSVSREKKESFPLTVTSAQKNPTAFYLCASSTRNTEAFFGQGTRLTVV.

V and J are TRBV5-1 and TRBJ2-3; 9 bases map to TRBD1. Germline V CDR1 and CDR2: SGHRS, YFSETQ. The junction had 6 bases not matched to a gene; V was cut back by 7 bases and J by 3 bases. The CDR3 totals 14 residues. The CDR3: CASGPTGGTDTQYF. DNA of the CDR3: TGCGCCAGCGGACCGACAGGGGGGACAGATACGCAGTATTTT.

The chain employs TRBV27 and TRBJ1-2; 7 bases align to TRBD1. Per germline, CDR1 MNHEY and CDR2 SMNVEV (reference sequence). The trim removed 6 bases at V and 4 bases at J, leaving 14 bases unmatched. There are 16 residues in the CDR3. The CDR3 loop is CASSRSNAGGAYGYTF. The CDR3 DNA follows: TGTGCCAGCAGCCGAAGCAATGCAGGGGGTGCCTATGGCTACACCTTC.

The chain couples TRBV7-6 to TRBJ2-2, with D perhaps TRBD1 (6 bases). The CDR3 is 16 amino acids. The V and J ends lost 0 bases and 4 bases respectively, with 12 bases between them. In germline, CDR1 is SGHVS, CDR2 FNYEAQ. CDR3 nucleotides: TGTGCCAGCAGCTTAGCTACAGGGTCGGTCACCGGGGAGCTGTTTTTT. The encoded protein is CASSLATGSVTGELFF.